This is a list of T cell receptor beta chains from one sample in a study of metastatic and nonmetastatic thyroid tumors. TCRdb re-called the PCR reads via MiXCR. The sample carries about 38,000 clones, roughly 26% recorded once. The sequencing input was blood. These receptor sequences come from a female donor with papillary thyroid cancer or a benign thyroid nodule (not recorded which). Some clones in this sample may be carry-over from other donors' samples. Both conserved end residues are part of each CDR3. Each record gives: D gene, J gene, clone size, V gene, CDR3 protein, CDR3 DNA. The D gene is left open where the match is weak. Where a row states a size, it is once, few, many or the class of an expanded clone; other rows omit it.

- | TRBJ1-3 | few | TRBV6-2/TRBV6-3 | CASSNPGLISGNTIYF | TGTGCCAGCAGTAACCCTGGACTGATCTCTGGAAACACCATATATTTT
- | TRBJ2-6 | few | TRBV28 | CASCRQPASGANVLTF | TGTGCCAGCTGTCGACAGCCGGCCTCTGGGGCCAACGTCCTGACCTTC
TRBD1 | TRBJ2-2 | many | TRBV20-1 | CSARGRGRNTGELFF | TGCAGTGCTAGGGGCAGGGGGCGGAACACCGGGGAGCTGTTTTTT
- | TRBJ2-5 | few | TRBV2 | CASRMGKETQYF | TGTGCCAGCAGGATGGGAAAGGAGACCCAGTACTTC
TRBD1 | TRBJ1-2 | many | TRBV5-1 | CASSTTGVRGYTF | TGCGCCAGCAGCACTACAGGGGTTCGCGGCTACACCTTC
TRBD1 | TRBJ2-1 | - | TRBV20-1 | CSATSRDRGPDEQFF | TGTAGTGCTACATCCAGGGACAGGGGGCCTGATGAGCAGTTCTTC
TRBD2 | TRBJ2-7 | few | TRBV6-1 | CASRRSGGYEQYF | TGTGCCAGCAGGAGGAGCGGGGGCTACGAGCAGTACTTC
TRBD1 | TRBJ2-2 | - | TRBV11-3 | CASSLQGQITGELFF | TGTGCCAGCAGCCTCCAGGGACAGATCACCGGGGAGCTGTTTTTT
- | TRBJ2-1 | - | TRBV7-2 | CASILIGYEQFF | TGTGCCAGCATCTTAATCGGCTATGAGCAGTTCTTC
TRBD1 | TRBJ2-7 | - | TRBV11-3 | CASSYLTGDEQYF | TGTGCCAGCAGCTACCTAACAGGGGACGAGCAGTACTTC
- | TRBJ2-7 | - | TRBV5-6 | CASSSPSGLYEQYF | TGTGCCAGCAGCTCACCCAGCGGACTATACGAGCAGTACTTC
- | TRBJ2-7 | few | TRBV28 | CASSSASTESYEQYF | TGTGCCAGCAGCTCAGCGTCCACGGAATCCTACGAGCAGTACTTC
- | TRBJ2-7 | - | TRBV19 | CASSGRGYSYEQYF | TGTGCCAGTAGCGGGCGCGGGTACTCCTACGAGCAGTACTTC
TRBD1 | TRBJ1-4 | many | TRBV12-3/TRBV12-4 | CASTLLPGQGPEKLFF | TGTGCCAGCACTCTCCTTCCGGGACAGGGGCCCGAAAAACTGTTTTTT
- | TRBJ2-1 | - | TRBV20-1 | CSATTQNGLNEQFF | TGCAGTGCCACTACCCAAAATGGGCTCAATGAGCAGTTCTTC
TRBD2 | TRBJ2-2 | many | TRBV4-2 | CASSQVLAGLGELFF | TGTGCCAGCAGCCAAGTACTAGCGGGGTTAGGGGAGCTGTTTTTT
- | TRBJ2-5 | many | TRBV12-3/TRBV12-4 | CASRLDSQETQYF | TGTGCCAGCAGGCTGGACAGTCAAGAGACCCAGTACTTC
TRBD1 | TRBJ1-5 | once | TRBV13 | CASSALRDRGRRDSNQPQHF | TGTGCCAGCAGCGCCCTGCGGGACAGGGGTCGCCGAGATAGCAATCAGCCCCAGCATTTT
TRBD1 | TRBJ1-1 | - | TRBV30 | CAWSKGQGITEAFF | TGTGCCTGGAGTAAAGGACAGGGGATCACTGAAGCTTTCTTT
- | TRBJ2-2 | - | TRBV10-1 | CASSDVGSDTGELFF | TGCGCCAGCAGTGATGTCGGGAGTGACACCGGGGAGCTGTTTTTT
- | TRBJ2-2 | few | TRBV20-1 | CSAIQRLDGRTGELFF | TGCAGTGCTATACAGCGACTAGATGGTCGGACCGGGGAGCTGTTTTTT
- | TRBJ1-2 | - | TRBV4-1 | CASSAALQLATYGYTF | TGCGCCAGCAGCGCAGCCCTACAGTTGGCTACCTATGGCTACACCTTC
- | TRBJ2-1 | many | TRBV7-2 | CASRPHQGNEQFF | TGTGCCAGCAGACCTCATCAGGGCAATGAGCAGTTCTTC
TRBD1 | TRBJ1-2 | many | TRBV11-2 | CASSFRAGQENYGYTF | TGTGCCAGCAGCTTCAGAGCTGGACAGGAGAACTATGGCTACACCTTC
- | TRBJ1-2 | - | TRBV3-1 | CASSLASVNSHGYTF | TGTGCCAGCAGCCTTGCATCGGTAAATTCGCATGGCTACACCTTC
- | TRBJ1-6 | - | TRBV7-7 | CASRMTGLDNSPLNF | TGTGCCAGCAGGATGACGGGCCTCGATAATTCACCCCTCAACTTT
- | TRBJ1-3 | - | TRBV6-1 | CASSEAPTRNTIYF | TGTGCCAGCAGTGAAGCTCCTACCCGAAACACCATATATTTT
TRBD1 | TRBJ2-5 | medium-sized | TRBV5-1 | CASSPGIQGAKETQYF | TGCGCCAGCAGCCCCGGGATACAGGGGGCTAAAGAGACCCAGTACTTC
TRBD1 | TRBJ1-2 | many | TRBV27 | CASSLSGGQGYGYTF | TGTGCCAGCAGTTTATCGGGGGGACAGGGGTATGGCTACACCTTC
TRBD2 | TRBJ2-3 | - | TRBV6-2/TRBV6-3 | CASSAKDGLAVGDTQYF | TGTGCCAGCAGCGCAAAGGACGGACTAGCTGTAGGTGATACGCAGTATTTT
- | TRBJ2-7 | many | TRBV2 | CASSEVTHKVHEQYF | TGTGCCAGCAGTGAAGTAACTCACAAAGTCCACGAGCAGTACTTC
- | TRBJ1-2 | - | TRBV29-1 | CSVPKSGQCGGYTF | TGCAGCGTTCCCAAATCCGGACAGTGCGGTGGCTACACCTTC
- | TRBJ1-2 | many | TRBV18 | CASAVGDFGYTF | TGTGCCAGCGCAGTCGGAGACTTTGGCTACACCTTC
TRBD2 | TRBJ2-2 | many | TRBV6-2/TRBV6-3 | CASSDTTSGSLYGELFF | TGTGCCAGCAGTGACACGACTAGCGGGAGCCTTTACGGGGAGCTGTTTTTT
TRBD1 | TRBJ1-5 | few | TRBV28 | CASGTRRTGLGVDQHF | TGTGCCAGCGGAACCCGAAGGACAGGCCTGGGGGTGGACCAGCATTTT
TRBD1 | TRBJ2-7 | many | TRBV14 | CASSWGQADNSYEQYF | TGTGCCAGCAGCTGGGGACAGGCGGATAACTCCTACGAGCAGTACTTC
- | TRBJ2-7 | few | TRBV27 | CASSLGRTYEQYF | TGTGCCAGCAGTTTAGGACGGACCTACGAGCAGTACTTC
- | TRBJ1-6 | medium-sized | TRBV6-1 | CASSAARNSPLHF | TGTGCCAGCAGTGCCGCCAGAAATTCACCCCTCCACTTT
TRBD1 | TRBJ1-5 | few | TRBV12-3/TRBV12-4 | CASSLPGGNLQPQHF | TGTGCCAGCAGTCTCCCAGGGGGTAATTTACAGCCCCAGCATTTT
TRBD2 | TRBJ2-1 | - | TRBV7-2 | CASRSSGSSYNEQFF | TGTGCCAGCAGATCTAGCGGAAGCTCCTACAATGAGCAGTTCTTC
- | TRBJ2-5 | - | TRBV9 | CASSGVVGSLQETQYF | TGTGCCAGCAGCGGGGTGGTGGGGAGTCTCCAAGAGACCCAGTACTTC
- | TRBJ1-6 | many | TRBV30 | CAWRARDRSSYNSPLHF | TGTGCCTGGAGGGCCCGAGACAGGAGCTCCTATAATTCACCCCTCCACTTT
- | TRBJ2-7 | medium-sized | TRBV28 | CASKPGSVAYEQYF | TGTGCCAGCAAGCCGGGTAGCGTGGCCTACGAGCAGTACTTC
- | TRBJ1-3 | - | TRBV7-9 | CASSPGQPGNTIYF | TGTGCCAGCAGCCCCGGACAGCCTGGAAACACCATATATTTT
- | TRBJ2-1 | - | TRBV4-3 | CASSQAQFSSYNEQFF | TGCGCCAGCAGCCAAGCCCAGTTTAGCTCCTACAATGAGCAGTTCTTC
TRBD1 | TRBJ2-1 | - | TRBV20-1 | CSVPLRDRAYNEQFF | TGCAGTGTTCCGCTCCGGGACAGGGCCTACAATGAGCAGTTCTTC
- | TRBJ2-3 | - | TRBV2 | CASSERPVDTQYF | TGTGCCAGCAGTGAAAGGCCAGTAGATACGCAGTATTTT
TRBD1 | TRBJ2-7 | few | TRBV6-2/TRBV6-3 | CASRRTWTGANGQYF | TGTGCCAGCAGGCGGACCTGGACAGGGGCCAATGGGCAGTACTTC
- | TRBJ2-7 | few | TRBV10-1 | CASSESGLVEQYF | TGCGCCAGCAGTGAGTCTGGACTCGTCGAGCAGTACTTC
- | TRBJ2-5 | many | TRBV10-2 | CASRPRQRETQYF | TGCGCCAGCAGACCGAGACAGAGGGAGACCCAGTACTTC